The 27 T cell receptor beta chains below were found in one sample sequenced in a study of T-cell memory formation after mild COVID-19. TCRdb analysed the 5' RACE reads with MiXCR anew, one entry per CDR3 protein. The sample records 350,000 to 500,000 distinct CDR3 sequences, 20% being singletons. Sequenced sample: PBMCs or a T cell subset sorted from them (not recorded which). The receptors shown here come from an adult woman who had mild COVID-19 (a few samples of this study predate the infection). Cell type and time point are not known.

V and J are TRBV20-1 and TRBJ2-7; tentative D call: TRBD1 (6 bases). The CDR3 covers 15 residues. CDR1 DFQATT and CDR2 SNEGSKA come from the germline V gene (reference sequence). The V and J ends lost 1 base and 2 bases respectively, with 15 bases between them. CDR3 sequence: CSARVPGRGAYEQYF. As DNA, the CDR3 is TGCAGTGCTAGAGTTCCCGGCAGGGGCGCCTACGAGCAGTACTTC.

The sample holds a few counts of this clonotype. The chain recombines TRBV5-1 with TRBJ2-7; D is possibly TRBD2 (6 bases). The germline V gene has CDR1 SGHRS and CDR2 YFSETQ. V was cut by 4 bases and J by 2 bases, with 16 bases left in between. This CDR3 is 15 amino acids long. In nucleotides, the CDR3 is TGCGCCAGCAGCCCAGGGACTCTCGCTGCCTACGAGCAGTACTTC. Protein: CASSPGTLAAYEQYF.

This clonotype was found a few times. The CDR3 here is CASSQAAMNTEAFF. DNA of the CDR3: TGTGCCAGCAGCCAAGCCGCGATGAACACTGAAGCTTTCTTT. The chain couples TRBV3-1 to TRBJ1-1, with D hard to call. V shed 1 base and J shed 0 bases, with 6 bases lying between them. CDR1 and CDR2 (germline): LGHDT, YNNKEL (reference sequence). The CDR3 spans 14 residues.

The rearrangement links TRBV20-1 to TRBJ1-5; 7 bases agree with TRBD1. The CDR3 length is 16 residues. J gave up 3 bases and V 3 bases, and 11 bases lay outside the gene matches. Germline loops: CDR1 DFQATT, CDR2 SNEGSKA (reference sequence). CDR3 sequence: CSASPIRDSYNQPQHF. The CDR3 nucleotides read TGCAGTGCTAGCCCAATCCGGGACAGTTACAATCAGCCCCAGCATTTT.

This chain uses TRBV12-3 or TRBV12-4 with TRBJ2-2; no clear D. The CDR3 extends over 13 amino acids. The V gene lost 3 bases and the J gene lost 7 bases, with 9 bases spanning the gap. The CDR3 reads CASSFRVFGELFF. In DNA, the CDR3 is TGTGCCAGCAGTTTTCGGGTGTTCGGGGAGCTGTTTTTT.

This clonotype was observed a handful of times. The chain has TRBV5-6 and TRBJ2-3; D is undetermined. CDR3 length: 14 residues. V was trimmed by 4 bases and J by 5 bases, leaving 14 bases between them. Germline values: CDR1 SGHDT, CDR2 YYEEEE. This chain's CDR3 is CASSKGHSGDTQYF. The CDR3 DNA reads TGTGCCAGCAGCAAGGGTCATTCCGGAGATACGCAGTATTTT.

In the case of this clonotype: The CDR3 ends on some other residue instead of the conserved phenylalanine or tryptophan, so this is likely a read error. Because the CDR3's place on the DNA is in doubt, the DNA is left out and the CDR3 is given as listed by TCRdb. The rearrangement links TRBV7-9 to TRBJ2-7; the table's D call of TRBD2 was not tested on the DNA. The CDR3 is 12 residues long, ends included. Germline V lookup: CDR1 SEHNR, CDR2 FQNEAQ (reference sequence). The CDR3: CASSSGTSGPMA.

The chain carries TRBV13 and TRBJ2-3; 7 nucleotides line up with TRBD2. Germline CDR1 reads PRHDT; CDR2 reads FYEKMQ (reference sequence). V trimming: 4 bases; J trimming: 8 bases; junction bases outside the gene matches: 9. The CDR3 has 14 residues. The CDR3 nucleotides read TGTGCCAGCAGCTCAGCGGGAACTCAGGGTACGCAGTATTTT. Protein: CASSSAGTQGTQYF.

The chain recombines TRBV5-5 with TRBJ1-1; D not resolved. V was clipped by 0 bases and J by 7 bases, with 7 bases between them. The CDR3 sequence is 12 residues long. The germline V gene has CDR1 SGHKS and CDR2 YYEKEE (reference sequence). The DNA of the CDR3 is TGTGCCAGCAGCTTGGACGGAAATGAAGCTTTCTTT. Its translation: CASSLDGNEAFF. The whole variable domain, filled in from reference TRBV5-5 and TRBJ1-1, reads DAGVTQSPTHLIKTRGQQVTLRCSPISGHKSVSWYQQVLGQGPQFIFQYYEKEERGRGNFPDRFSARQFPNYSSELNVNALLLGDSALYLCASSLDGNEAFFGQGTRLTVV.

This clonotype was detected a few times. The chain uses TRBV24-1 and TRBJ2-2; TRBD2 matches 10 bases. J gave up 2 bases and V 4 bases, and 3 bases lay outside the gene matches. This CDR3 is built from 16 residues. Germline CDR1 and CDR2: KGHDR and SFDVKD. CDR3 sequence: CATSERTSGNTGELFF. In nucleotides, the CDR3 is TGTGCCACCAGTGAAAGGACTAGCGGAAACACCGGGGAGCTGTTTTTT.

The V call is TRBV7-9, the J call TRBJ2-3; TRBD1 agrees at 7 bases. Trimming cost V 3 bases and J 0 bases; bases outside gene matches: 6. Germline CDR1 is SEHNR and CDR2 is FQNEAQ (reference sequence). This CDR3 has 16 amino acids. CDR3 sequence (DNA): TGTGCCAGCAGCTTTGACAGGGTGGATAGCACAGATACGCAGTATTTT. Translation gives CASSFDRVDSTDTQYF.

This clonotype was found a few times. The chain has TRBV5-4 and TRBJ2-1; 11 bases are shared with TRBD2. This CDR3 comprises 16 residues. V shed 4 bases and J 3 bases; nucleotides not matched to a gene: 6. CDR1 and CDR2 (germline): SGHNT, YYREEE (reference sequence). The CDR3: CASSLRLAGFYNEQFF. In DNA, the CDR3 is TGTGCCAGCAGCCTGCGACTAGCGGGGTTCTACAATGAGCAGTTCTTC.

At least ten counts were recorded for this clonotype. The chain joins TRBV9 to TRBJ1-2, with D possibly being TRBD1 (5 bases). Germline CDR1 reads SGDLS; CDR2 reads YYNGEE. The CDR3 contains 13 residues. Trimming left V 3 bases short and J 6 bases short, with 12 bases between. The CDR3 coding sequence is TGTGCCAGCAGCGGACTAGGGGTACATGGCTACACCTTC. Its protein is CASSGLGVHGYTF.

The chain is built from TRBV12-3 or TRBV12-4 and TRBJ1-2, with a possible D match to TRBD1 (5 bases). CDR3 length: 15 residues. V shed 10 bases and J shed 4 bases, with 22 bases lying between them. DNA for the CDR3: TGTGCCACCGACCGTGTGGGGCTGGGCACCTATGGCTACACCTTC. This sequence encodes CATDRVGLGTYGYTF.

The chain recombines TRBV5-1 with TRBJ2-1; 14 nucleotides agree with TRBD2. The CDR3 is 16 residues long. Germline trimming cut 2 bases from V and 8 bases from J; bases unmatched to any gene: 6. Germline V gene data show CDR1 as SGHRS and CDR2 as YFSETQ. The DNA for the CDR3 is TGCGCCAGCAGCTTCGGGACTAGCGGGAGTAGGGATGAGCAGTTCTTC. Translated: CASSFGTSGSRDEQFF.

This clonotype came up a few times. CDR3 protein: CASSAAPEGSGWVTDTQYF. The CDR3 DNA sequence: TGTGCCAGCAGTGCCGCCCCCGAAGGTAGCGGGTGGGTCACAGATACGCAGTATTTT. This chain joins TRBV6-5 and TRBJ2-3; 7 bases map to TRBD2. The CDR3 loop spans 19 amino acids. The germline V gene encodes CDR1 MNHEY and CDR2 SVGAGI. J was trimmed by 2 bases and V by 5 bases; bases with no gene match: 19.

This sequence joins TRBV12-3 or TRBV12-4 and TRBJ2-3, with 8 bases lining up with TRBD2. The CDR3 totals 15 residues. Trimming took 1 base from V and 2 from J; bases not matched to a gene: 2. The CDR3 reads CASSLGAGATDTQYF. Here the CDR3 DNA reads TGTGCCAGCAGTTTAGGAGCGGGGGCCACAGATACGCAGTATTTT.

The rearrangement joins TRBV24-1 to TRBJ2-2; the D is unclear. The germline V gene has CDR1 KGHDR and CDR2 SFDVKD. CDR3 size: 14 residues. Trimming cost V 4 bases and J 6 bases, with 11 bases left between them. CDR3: CATSDPGVSGELFF. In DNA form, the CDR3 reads TGTGCCACCAGTGACCCCGGAGTTTCCGGGGAGCTGTTTTTT.

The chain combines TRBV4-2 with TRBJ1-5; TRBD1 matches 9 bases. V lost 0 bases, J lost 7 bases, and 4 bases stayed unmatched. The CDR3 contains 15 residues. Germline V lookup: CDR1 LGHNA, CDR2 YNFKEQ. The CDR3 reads CASSQDGTGTQPQHF. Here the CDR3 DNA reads TGTGCCAGCAGCCAAGATGGGACAGGGACCCAGCCCCAGCATTTT.

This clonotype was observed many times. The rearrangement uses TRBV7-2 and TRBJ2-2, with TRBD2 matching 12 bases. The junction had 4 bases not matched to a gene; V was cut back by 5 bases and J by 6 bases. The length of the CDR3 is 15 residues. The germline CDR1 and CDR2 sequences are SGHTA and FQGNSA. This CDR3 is CASSPTSGRPGELFF. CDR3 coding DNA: TGTGCCAGCAGCCCGACTAGCGGGAGACCCGGGGAGCTGTTTTTT.

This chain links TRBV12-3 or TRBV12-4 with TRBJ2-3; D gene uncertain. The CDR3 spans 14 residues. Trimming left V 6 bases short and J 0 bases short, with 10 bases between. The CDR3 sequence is CASRQRFSTDTQYF. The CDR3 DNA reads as TGTGCCAGCAGACAGAGATTTAGCACAGATACGCAGTATTTT.

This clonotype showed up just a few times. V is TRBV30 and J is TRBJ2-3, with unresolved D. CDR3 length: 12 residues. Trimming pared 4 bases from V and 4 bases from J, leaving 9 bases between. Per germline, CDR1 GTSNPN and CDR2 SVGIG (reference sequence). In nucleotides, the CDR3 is TGTGCCTGGACAGACTTCGCAGATACGCAGTATTTT. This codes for CAWTDFADTQYF. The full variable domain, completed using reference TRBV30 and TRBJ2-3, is SQTIHQWPATLVQPVGSPLSLECTVEGTSNPNLYWYRQAAGRGLQLLFYSVGIGQISSEVPQNLSASRPQDRQFILSSKKLLLSDSGFYLCAWTDFADTQYFGPGTRLTVL.

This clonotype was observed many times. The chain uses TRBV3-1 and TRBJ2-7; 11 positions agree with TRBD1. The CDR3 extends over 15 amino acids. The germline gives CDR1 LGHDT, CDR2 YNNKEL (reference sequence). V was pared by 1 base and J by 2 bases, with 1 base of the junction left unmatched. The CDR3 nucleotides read TGTGCCAGCAGCCAAGTGGACAGGGGGCCCTACGAGCAGTACTTC. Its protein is CASSQVDRGPYEQYF.

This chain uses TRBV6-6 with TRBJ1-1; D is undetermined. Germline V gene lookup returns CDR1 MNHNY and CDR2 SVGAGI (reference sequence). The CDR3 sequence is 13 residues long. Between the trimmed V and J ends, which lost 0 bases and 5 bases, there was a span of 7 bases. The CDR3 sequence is CASSYSARTEAFF. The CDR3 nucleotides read TGTGCCAGCAGTTACTCGGCACGGACTGAAGCTTTCTTT.

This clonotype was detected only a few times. The CDR3 bases are TGTGCCAGCAGAAATTTCTGGGATGGGGGAGAGAACACCGGGGAGCTGTTTTTT. This sequence encodes CASRNFWDGGENTGELFF. The chain uses TRBV27 and TRBJ2-2; perhaps D is TRBD1 or TRBD2 (5 bases each). This CDR3 comprises 18 residues. V lost 6 bases and J lost 1, with 21 bases in between. Germline loops: CDR1 MNHEY, CDR2 SMNVEV (reference sequence).

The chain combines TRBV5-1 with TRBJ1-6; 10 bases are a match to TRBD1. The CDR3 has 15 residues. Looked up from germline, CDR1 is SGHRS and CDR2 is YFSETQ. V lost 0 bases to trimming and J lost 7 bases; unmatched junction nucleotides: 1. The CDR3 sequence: CASSLEGQGNSPLHF. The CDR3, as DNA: TGCGCCAGCAGCTTGGAGGGACAGGGGAATTCACCCCTCCACTTT.

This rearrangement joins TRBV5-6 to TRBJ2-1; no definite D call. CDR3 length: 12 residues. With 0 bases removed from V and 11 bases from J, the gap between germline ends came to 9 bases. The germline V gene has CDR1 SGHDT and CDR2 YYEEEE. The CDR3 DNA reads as TGTGCCAGCAGCTTGGGAGGCTACCAGCAGTTCTTC. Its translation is CASSLGGYQQFF. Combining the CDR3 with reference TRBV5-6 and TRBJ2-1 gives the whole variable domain DAGVTQSPTHLIKTRGQQVTLRCSPKSGHDTVSWYQQALGQGPQFIFQYYEEEERQRGNFPDRFSGHQFPNYSSELNVNALLLGDSALYLCASSLGGYQQFFGPGTRLTVL.